This TCR beta chain appears in the sequencing data of a study of T-cell reconstitution after alpha-beta-depleted transplantation in children. The germline V and J ends were trimmed by 7 bases and 5 bases, with 23 bases remaining between them. CDR1 SGHRS and CDR2 YFSETQ come from the germline V gene. The CDR3 has 16 residues. Preparation of the TCRbeta library was carried out with unique molecular identifiers. TCRdb re-called the PCR reads with MiXCR, one entry per CDR3 protein. The repertoire holds over 90,000 distinct CDR3 sequences, 7% to 8% seen once, with around 15% in the top ten. This clonotype appeared many times.

This chain connects TRBV5-1 to TRBJ2-3; tentative D call: TRBD1 (8 bases). The receptor comes from a boy aged 2 to 10 with acute lymphoblastic leukemia, due to receive a stem cell transplant. The sequencing used PBMCs, collected before TCRalphabeta/CD19-depleted stem cell transplant. The CDR3, as DNA: TGCGCCAGCTCAGCGGGGTTACAGGGGGTCAAAGATACGCAGTATTTT. Translating gives CASSAGLQGVKDTQYF.